This TCR beta chain was sequenced during a study of cytomegalovirus exposure and HLA in healthy donors. Points from the study as a whole: Several top significant clusters appeared, in a later analysis, to be linked to common viral pathogens.

PCR used 60 Vbeta primers and 13 Jbeta primers. Produced via immunoSEQ multiplex PCR; TCRdb's table is partial and in-frame only. This sample yields 79,000 or so clones, of which under 85% are seen a single time; roughly a sixth belongs to the top ten. Comments on this clone: Its antigen is unidentified.

Healthy people donating bone marrow made up the donors. This CDR3 spans 15 amino acids. Trimming stripped 3 bases from V and 3 bases from J, with 13 bases between. Germline CDR1 reads SGHDN; CDR2 reads FVKESK. This chain uses TRBV14 with TRBJ2-3; D may be TRBD2 (5 bases). Specimen: PBMCs. The TCR comes from a woman between 35 and 50 years old in good health and CMV-seropositive. CDR3 region: CASSHFGLTTDTQYF. The CDR3 DNA is TGTGCCAGCAGCCATTTTGGACTTACTACAGATACGCAGTATTTT.